Included here is one T cell receptor (delta chain) sequence, with context. This clone was seen a few times. The specificity of this receptor is unknown. It has no much larger one-base neighbor in the sample; base qualities were not kept. This sample is drawn from a study of gamma-delta T cells after stem cell transplantation (dated by TCRdb to about 2016). The library was produced with RT-PCR. The sequencer was an Illumina MiSeq. TCRdb processed the public reads again with the CATT caller, after which rows with matching DNA were combined. This sample is represented by 15,000 to 18,000 delta-chain clones; just under 9.5% of them were singletons. The ten largest account for approximately 66% of the sample. CDR1 is given as TSWWSYY and CDR2 as QGS, both from the germline V gene. V is trimmed back by 4 bases and J by 7 bases, and the junction contains 30 bases that no gene match accounts for. The CDR3 goes from the cysteine to the phenylalanine over 21 residues. Kept here is only the CDR3 DNA, which spans 63 bases and is read in frame from base 1.

The chain joins TRDV1 to TRDJ1; 7 nucleotides in the junction match TRDD2. Sample: gamma-delta T cells. The clonotype originates from a human donor. It is not recorded whose cells these are; they may come from a transplant donor. Here is the DNA: TGTGCTCTTGGGGCAATTTCCTACCCCCTCCTACTGTGGGATCCGCTGGGTAAACTCATCTTT. This is translated as CALGAISYPLLLWDPLGKLIF.